The next 3 T cell receptor beta chains were all read from a single sample in a study of tumor and adjacent non-tumor tissue in lung cancer. A modified ARM-PCR protocol with three rounds of nested PCR amplified TCRbeta. A single record per CDR3 protein comes from TCRdb applying MiXCR to the multiplex PCR reads. The sample consists of around 99,000 distinct CDR3 sequences, 60% to 65% of them appearing once. No cell sorting was done before RNA was extracted from the tissue. The normal lung tissue was taken more than 3 cm from the tumor edge. Sequenced: distant non-tumor lung tissue. These receptors were taken from a man aged 60-69 years with non-small cell lung cancer.

There are many counts of this clonotype. The chain recombines TRBV5-8 with TRBJ1-1; the match to TRBD1 covers 7 bases. Germline CDR1 is SGHTS and CDR2 is YDEGEE. The CDR3 covers 15 residues. V lost 5 bases and J lost 1; bases outside the gene matches: 8. This CDR3 is CASRAKGTANTEAFF. CDR3 coding DNA: TGTGCCAGCAGGGCGAAAGGGACAGCGAACACTGAAGCTTTCTTT.

A remark on this clonotype: The junction does not match germline at one end; this may be a read error. The V and J genes are TRBV11-2 and TRBJ1-4; D ambiguous. Per the germline V gene, CDR1 is SGHAT and CDR2 is FQNNGV. This CDR3 spans 15 amino acids. CDR3 amino acids: CAGSLVDGIGEILFF. The DNA for the CDR3 is TGTGCCGGCAGCTTAGTAGACGGGATAGGTGAAATACTGTTTTTT.

This clonotype was seen only once. This CDR3 is missing its conserved last phenylalanine or tryptophan, likely due to a read error. This chain uses TRBV12-3 or TRBV12-4 with TRBJ2-3; 9 nucleotides line up with TRBD2. J gave up 6 bases and V 2 bases, and 12 bases lay outside the gene matches. This CDR3 contains 17 residues. The CDR3 bases are TGTGCCAGCAGTTTAAGGCTAGCGGGAATATCAACCGATACGCAGTATTCT. Protein product: CASSLRLAGISTDTQYS.